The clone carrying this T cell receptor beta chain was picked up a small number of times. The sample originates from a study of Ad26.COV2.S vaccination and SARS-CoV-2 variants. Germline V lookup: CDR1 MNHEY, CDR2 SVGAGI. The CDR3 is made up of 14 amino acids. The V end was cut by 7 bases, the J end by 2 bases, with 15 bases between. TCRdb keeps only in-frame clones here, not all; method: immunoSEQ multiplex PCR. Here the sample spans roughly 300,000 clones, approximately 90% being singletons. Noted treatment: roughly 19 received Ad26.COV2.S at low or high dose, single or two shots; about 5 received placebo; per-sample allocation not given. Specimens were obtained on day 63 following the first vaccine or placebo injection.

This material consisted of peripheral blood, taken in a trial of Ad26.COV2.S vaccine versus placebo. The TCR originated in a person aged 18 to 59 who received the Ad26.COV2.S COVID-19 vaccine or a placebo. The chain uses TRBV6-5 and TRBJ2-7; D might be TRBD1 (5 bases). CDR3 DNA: TGTGCCAGCACCCCTCAGGGCAGGGCCTACGAGCAGTACTTC. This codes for CASTPQGRAYEQYF.